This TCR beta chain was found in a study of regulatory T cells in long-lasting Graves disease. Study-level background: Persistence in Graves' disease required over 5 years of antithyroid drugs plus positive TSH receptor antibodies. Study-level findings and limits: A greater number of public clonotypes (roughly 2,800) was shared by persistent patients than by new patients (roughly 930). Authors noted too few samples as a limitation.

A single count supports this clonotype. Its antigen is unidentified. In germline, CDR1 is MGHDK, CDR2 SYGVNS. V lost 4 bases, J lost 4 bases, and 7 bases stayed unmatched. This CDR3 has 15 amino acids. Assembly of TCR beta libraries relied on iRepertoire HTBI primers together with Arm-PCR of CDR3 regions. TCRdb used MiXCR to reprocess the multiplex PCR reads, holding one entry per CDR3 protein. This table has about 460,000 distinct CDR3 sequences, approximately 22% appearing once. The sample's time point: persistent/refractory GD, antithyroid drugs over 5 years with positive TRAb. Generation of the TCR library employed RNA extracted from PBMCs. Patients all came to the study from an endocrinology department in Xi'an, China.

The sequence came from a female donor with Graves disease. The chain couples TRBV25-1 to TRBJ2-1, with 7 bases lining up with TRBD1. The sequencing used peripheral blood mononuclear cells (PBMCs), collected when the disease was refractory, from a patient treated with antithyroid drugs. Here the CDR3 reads CASSVTRGQYNEQFF. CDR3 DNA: TGTGCCAGCAGTGTAACAAGGGGGCAATACAATGAGCAGTTCTTC.